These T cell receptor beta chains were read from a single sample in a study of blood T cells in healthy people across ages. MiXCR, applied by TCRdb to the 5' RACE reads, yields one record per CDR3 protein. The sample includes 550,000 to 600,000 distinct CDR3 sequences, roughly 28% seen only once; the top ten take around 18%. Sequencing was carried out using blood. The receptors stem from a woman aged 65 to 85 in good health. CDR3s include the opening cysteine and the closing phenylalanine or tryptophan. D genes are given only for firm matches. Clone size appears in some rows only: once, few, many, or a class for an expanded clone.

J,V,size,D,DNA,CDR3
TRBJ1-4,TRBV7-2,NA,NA,TGTGCCAGCAGCTTAACGGCCGAAAAACTGTTTTTT,CASSLTAEKLFF
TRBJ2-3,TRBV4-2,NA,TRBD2,TGTGCCAGCAGCCAGATAGCGGGGGGGCGTGCCTCGGCAAGGCCAGATACGCAGTATTTT,CASSQIAGGRASARPDTQYF
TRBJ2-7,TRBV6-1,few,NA,TGTGCCAGCAGTGAAATTAGTCCAACCTACGAGCAGTACTTC,CASSEISPTYEQYF
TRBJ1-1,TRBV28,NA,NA,TGTGCCAGCAGTCGGGGGACGTGGATGAACACTGAAGCTTTCTTT,CASSRGTWMNTEAFF
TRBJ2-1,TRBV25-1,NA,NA,TGTGCCAGCAGTGAAAGGGTTGAGCAGTTCTTC,CASSERVEQFF
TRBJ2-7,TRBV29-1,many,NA,TGCAGCATTCACATGGGCCGAACCTACGAGCAGTACTTC,CSIHMGRTYEQYF
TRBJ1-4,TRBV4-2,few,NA,TGTGCCAGCAGCCAAGAACTAAGAACTAATGAAAAACTGTTTTTT,CASSQELRTNEKLFF
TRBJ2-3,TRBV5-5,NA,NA,TGTGCCAGCAGCTTCACCGGTGCCCTACAGGATACGCAGTATTTT,CASSFTGALQDTQYF
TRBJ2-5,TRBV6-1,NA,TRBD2,TGTGCCAGCAGTAGCGGGGGGATTGGGGAGACCCAGTACTTC,CASSSGGIGETQYF
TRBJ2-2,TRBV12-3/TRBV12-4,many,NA,TGTGCCAGCAGTTTGGGGGTCCACGCGGCCGGGGAGCTGTTTTTT,CASSLGVHAAGELFF
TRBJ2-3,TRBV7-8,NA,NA,TGTGCCAGCAGCAAGACTAGAAGCACAGATACGCAGTATTTT,CASSKTRSTDTQYF
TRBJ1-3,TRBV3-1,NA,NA,TGTGCCAGCAGCTTGACGGAATCCTCTGGAAACACCATATATTTT,CASSLTESSGNTIYF
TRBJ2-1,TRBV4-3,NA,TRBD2,TGCGCCAGCAGCCAGGAAGGGACTAGGGCGGATGAGCAGTTCTTC,CASSQEGTRADEQFF
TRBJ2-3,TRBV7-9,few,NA,TGTGCCAGCAACTCGTCGACTCGCACGGATACGCAGTATTTT,CASNSSTRTDTQYF
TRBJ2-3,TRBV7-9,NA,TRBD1,TGTGCCAGCAGCCAGACTCCGGGACAGGGGGCCGCAGATACGCAGTATTTT,CASSQTPGQGAADTQYF
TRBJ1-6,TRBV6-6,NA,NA,TGTGCCAGCAGTTTACAGGTGACCCTCCACTTT,CASSLQVTLHF
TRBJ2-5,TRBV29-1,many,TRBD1,TGCAGCGTTGCAGGGGGAGAGACCCAGTACTTC,CSVAGGETQYF
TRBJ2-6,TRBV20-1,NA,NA,TGCAGTGCCCCTAGCTCTGGGGCCAACGTCCTGACTTTC,CSAPSSGANVLTF
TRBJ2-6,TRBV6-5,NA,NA,TGTGCCAGCAGTTATTCAGATTTCACGGGGGCCAACGTCCTGACTTTC,CASSYSDFTGANVLTF
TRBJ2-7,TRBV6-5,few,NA,TGTGCCAGCAGGTTAGGGTGGCCCTCCGCGTTCTACGAGCAGTACTTC,CASRLGWPSAFYEQYF
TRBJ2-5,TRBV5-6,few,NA,TGTGCCTGCAGCCCAGGGATCCAAGAGACCCAGTACTTC,CACSPGIQETQYF
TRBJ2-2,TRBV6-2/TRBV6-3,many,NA,TGTGCCAGCAGATACACCGGGGAGCTGTTTTTT,CASRYTGELFF